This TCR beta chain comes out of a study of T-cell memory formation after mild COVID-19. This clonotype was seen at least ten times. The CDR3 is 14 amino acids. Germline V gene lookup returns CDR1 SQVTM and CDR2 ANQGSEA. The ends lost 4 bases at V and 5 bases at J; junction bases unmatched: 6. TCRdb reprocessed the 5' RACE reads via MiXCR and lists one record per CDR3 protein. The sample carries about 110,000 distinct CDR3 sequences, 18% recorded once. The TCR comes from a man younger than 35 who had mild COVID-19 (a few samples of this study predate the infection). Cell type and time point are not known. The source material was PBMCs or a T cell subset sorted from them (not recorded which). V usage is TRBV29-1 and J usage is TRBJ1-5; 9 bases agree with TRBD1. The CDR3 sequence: CSVGGQGNDQPQHF. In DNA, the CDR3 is TGCAGCGTTGGGGGACAGGGTAACGATCAGCCCCAGCATTTT.